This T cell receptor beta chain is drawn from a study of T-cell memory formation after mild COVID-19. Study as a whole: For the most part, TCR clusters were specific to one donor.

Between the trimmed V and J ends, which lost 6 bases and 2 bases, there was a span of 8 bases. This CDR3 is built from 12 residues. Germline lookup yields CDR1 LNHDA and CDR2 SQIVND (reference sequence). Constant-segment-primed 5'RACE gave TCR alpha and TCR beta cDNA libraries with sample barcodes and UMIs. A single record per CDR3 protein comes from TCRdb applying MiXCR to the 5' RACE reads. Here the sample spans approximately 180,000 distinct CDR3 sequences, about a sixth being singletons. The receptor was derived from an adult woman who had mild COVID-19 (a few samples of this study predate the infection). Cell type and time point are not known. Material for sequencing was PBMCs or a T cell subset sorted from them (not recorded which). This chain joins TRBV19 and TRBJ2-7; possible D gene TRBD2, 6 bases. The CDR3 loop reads CASSGGAYEQYF. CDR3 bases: TGTGCCAGTAGCGGAGGGGCCTACGAGCAGTACTTC. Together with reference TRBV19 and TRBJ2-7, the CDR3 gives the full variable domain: DGGITQSPKYLFRKEGQNVTLSCEQNLNHDAMYWYRQDPGQGLRLIYYSQIVNDFQKGDIAEGYSVSREKKESFPLTVTSAQKNPTAFYLCASSGGAYEQYFGPGTRLTVT.